The rows below give T cell receptor beta chains drawn from one sample of a study of human T cells and chemical hapten exposure. A single record per CDR3 protein comes from TCRdb applying MiXCR to the RACE reads. The data show roughly 74,000 distinct CDR3 sequences, approximately 32% seen once. The sample consisted of whole blood, taken in connection with sensitization to the hapten diphenylcyclopropenone (DPC). The source is a man in his forties with alopecia areata. Some clones in this sample may be carry-over from other donors' samples. Each CDR3 is given with its conserved first and last residue. D genes are given only for firm matches. Only some rows state a clone size, as once, few, many or a class for expanded clones.

V gene	D gene	J gene	CDR3 length	clone size	CDR3 DNA	CDR3 protein
TRBV2	NA	TRBJ2-5	12	NA	TGTGCCAGCAGCCCCGACTCTGAGACCCAGTACTTC	CASSPDSETQYF
TRBV5-4	TRBD1	TRBJ1-1	15	few	TGTGCCAGCAGCCCCAGGGGGCGGACCGACACTGAAGCTTTCTTT	CASSPRGRTDTEAFF
TRBV12-3/TRBV12-4	TRBD2	TRBJ2-1	16	NA	TGTGCCAGCAGCGACAGACTAGCGGGAGCCTACAATGAGCAGTTCTTC	CASSDRLAGAYNEQFF
TRBV20-1	TRBD1	TRBJ2-7	15	few	TGCAGTGCTAGGGGGGTCGGACAGGGGGTCGTCGAGCAGTACTTC	CSARGVGQGVVEQYF
TRBV5-1	NA	TRBJ2-3	17	NA	TGCGCCAGCAGCTTGGCCTTTCGAAGCGGAAGCACAGATACGCAGTATTTT	CASSLAFRSGSTDTQYF
TRBV6-5	NA	TRBJ2-3	18	NA	TGTGCCAGCAGTTACTCGATTGGCGTGACGGAGATCACAGATACGCAGTATTTT	CASSYSIGVTEITDTQYF
TRBV7-8	TRBD2	TRBJ2-5	16	few	TGTGCCAGCAGCTCCCAGACTAGCGGGTACCAAGAGACCCAGTACTTC	CASSSQTSGYQETQYF
TRBV12-3/TRBV12-4	TRBD2	TRBJ2-3	15	few	TGTGCCAGCAGGCCGGGACTAGCGTTGACAGATACGCAGTATTTT	CASRPGLALTDTQYF
TRBV6-6	NA	TRBJ2-7	11	few	TGTGCCAGCAGTTACTCAGGGGAGCAGTACTTC	CASSYSGEQYF
TRBV4-2	TRBD1	TRBJ1-3	15	NA	TGTGCCAGCAGCCTCGGGACAGGGCCTGGAAACACCATATATTTT	CASSLGTGPGNTIYF
TRBV18	TRBD1	TRBJ1-6	15	NA	TGTGCCAGCTCACCGGGGGACAGATATAATTCACCCCTCCACTTT	CASSPGDRYNSPLHF
TRBV27	NA	TRBJ2-7	14	few	TGTGCCAGCAGTTTAGGCCTTGATAGTCTCGAGCAGTACTTC	CASSLGLDSLEQYF
TRBV4-2	TRBD2	TRBJ2-2	17	NA	TGTGCCAGCAGCCAAGTGGGAAGCGGGAGAGACACCGGGGAGCTGTTTTTT	CASSQVGSGRDTGELFF
TRBV28	NA	TRBJ1-1	10	NA	TGTGCCACCACTCGCACTGAAGCTTTCTTT	CATTRTEAFF
TRBV12-3/TRBV12-4	NA	TRBJ2-7	15	few	TGTGCCAGCAGTTTAAGGCAGGCGGGGTACTACGAGCAGTACTTC	CASSLRQAGYYEQYF
TRBV4-3	TRBD1	TRBJ1-1	13	few	TGCGCCAGCAGCCAGACAGGGAAAACAGAAGCTTTCTTT	CASSQTGKTEAFF
TRBV19	NA	TRBJ2-6	14	few	TGTGCCAGTATCTCGCGGGATGCGGCCAACGTCCTGACTTTC	CASISRDAANVLTF
TRBV30	TRBD2	TRBJ2-3	15	NA	TGTGCCTGGAGCCTAGCGGGAGGGCCTGCAGATACGCAGTATTTT	CAWSLAGGPADTQYF
TRBV28	NA	TRBJ2-5	13	many	TGTGCCAGCAGTGGGGTAGCTCGTGAGACCCAGTACTTC	CASSGVARETQYF
TRBV11-2	TRBD1	TRBJ2-1	15	NA	TGTGCCAGCAAAAACATGGGGGACAGGTACAATGAGCAGTTCTTC	CASKNMGDRYNEQFF
TRBV6-1	TRBD1	TRBJ2-6	19	NA	TGTGCCAGCAGTGAATACCCGGGACAGGGCGCAGGTGGGGCCAACGTCCTGACTTTC	CASSEYPGQGAGGANVLTF
TRBV5-1	NA	TRBJ2-1	14	NA	TGCGCCAGCAGCTTGGACTCCGTGAACAATGAGCAGTTCTTC	CASSLDSVNNEQFF
TRBV6-5	NA	TRBJ1-4	14	few	TGTGCCAGCAGTTACTCGAGCGTAAATGAAAAACTGTTTTTT	CASSYSSVNEKLFF
TRBV19	NA	TRBJ2-3	14	few	TGTGCCAGTAGTATAGCGGGCAGCACAGATACGCAGTATTTT	CASSIAGSTDTQYF
TRBV6-1	TRBD1	TRBJ2-7	13	few	TGTGCCAGCAGTATGGACAGGGGATACGAGCAGTACTTC	CASSMDRGYEQYF
TRBV5-1	TRBD2	TRBJ2-5	15	few	TGCGCCAGCAGCGAAGGGGTAGCGGGAAGAGAGACCCAGTACTTC	CASSEGVAGRETQYF
TRBV12-3/TRBV12-4	TRBD1	TRBJ1-5	16	NA	TGTGCCAGCAGCCGTTCTGGACAGGGTCGAAATCAGCCCCAGCATTTT	CASSRSGQGRNQPQHF
TRBV2	TRBD2	TRBJ2-1	14	few	TGTGCCAGCAGTGACGGCGGGAGGGTCAATGAGCAGTTCTTC	CASSDGGRVNEQFF
TRBV7-3	TRBD1	TRBJ2-2	17	NA	TGTGCCAGCAGCTTAAAGGCGACAGGGCTAAACACCGGGGAGCTGTTTTTT	CASSLKATGLNTGELFF
TRBV5-1	TRBD1	TRBJ2-4	16	few	TGCGCCAGCAGCTTGGGGACAGGGCCCCGTGGAAACATTCAGTACTTC	CASSLGTGPRGNIQYF
TRBV18	NA	TRBJ1-1	14	once	TGTGCCAGCTCACCATGGGCTAGGAACACTGAAGCTTTCTTT	CASSPWARNTEAFF
TRBV9	TRBD2	TRBJ2-3	17	few	TGTGCCAGCAGCGTAGGACTAGCGGGGACTAGCACAGATACGCAGTATTTT	CASSVGLAGTSTDTQYF
TRBV7-2	NA	TRBJ2-2	13	NA	TGTGCCAGCAGCTTAAGGGTCTCCGGGGAGCTGTTTTTT	CASSLRVSGELFF
TRBV12-3/TRBV12-4	NA	TRBJ1-1	15	few	TGTGCCAGCAGGACTGTCAGGGGATTCAACACTGAAGCTTTCTTT	CASRTVRGFNTEAFF
TRBV12-3/TRBV12-4	TRBD1	TRBJ2-7	15	few	TGTGCCAGCAGTTTATCTGGTCAGGGGGCTGACGAGCAGTACTTC	CASSLSGQGADEQYF
TRBV12-3/TRBV12-4	NA	TRBJ1-1	18	NA	TGTGCCAGCAGTCGAAGAAACCGACAGACAATCTCGAACACTGAAGCTTTCTTT	CASSRRNRQTISNTEAFF
TRBV24-1	NA	TRBJ2-7	9	few	TGTGCCACCAGTGGAAGGCAGTACTTC	CATSGRQYF
TRBV21-1	NA	TRBJ2-5	17	NA	TGTGCCAGCAGCAAAGGCGTGGGGGGACACCTAAAAGAGACCCAGTACTTC	CASSKGVGGHLKETQYF
TRBV7-2	NA	TRBJ1-5	15	NA	TGTGCCAGCAGCTTAGGTAGTACAGGGTATCAGCCCCAGCATTTT	CASSLGSTGYQPQHF
TRBV3-1	TRBD2	TRBJ2-5	14	NA	TGTGCCAGCAGCCAAGGACTAGCGGAAGAGACCCAGTACTTC	CASSQGLAEETQYF
TRBV28	NA	TRBJ2-5	13	few	TGTGCCAGCAGTCAAGTCCCGCCGGAGACCCAGTACTTC	CASSQVPPETQYF
TRBV6-2/TRBV6-3	NA	TRBJ2-1	11	NA	TGTGCCAGCAGCCCTAGTGAGGAGCAGTTCTTC	CASSPSEEQFF
TRBV6-5	TRBD1	TRBJ2-7	14	few	TGTGCCAGCAGTACAACAGGGGCTGGCTACGAGCAGTACTTC	CASSTTGAGYEQYF
TRBV7-2	NA	TRBJ1-5	16	NA	TGTGCCAGCAGCCACGGGGGAGGGCCACTCAATCAGCCCCAGCATTTT	CASSHGGGPLNQPQHF
TRBV28	TRBD1	TRBJ2-2	19	NA	TGTGCCACCCAGAACGCCCTCGGACAGGGCGATTCGAACACCGGGGAGCTGTTTTTT	CATQNALGQGDSNTGELFF
TRBV6-5	NA	TRBJ2-5	14	NA	TGTGCCAGCAGTTACACCCAGGGTTCGAAGACCCAGTACTTC	CASSYTQGSKTQYF
TRBV27	TRBD2	TRBJ2-1	17	NA	TGTGCCAGCAGTTTATCGATTAGCGGGATCGGGGGAACCGAGCAGTTCTTC	CASSLSISGIGGTEQFF
TRBV28	NA	TRBJ2-1	13	NA	TGTGCCAGCAGTTTTGTCTTGGCGGAAATTTGGTTCTTC	CASSFVLAEIWFF
TRBV7-9	NA	TRBJ2-1	17	few	TGTGCCAGCAGCCCCGGCCCCAGCGCCAGCTCCTACAATGAGCAGTTCTTC	CASSPGPSASSYNEQFF
TRBV12-3/TRBV12-4	TRBD1	TRBJ2-7	15	NA	TGTGCCAGCAGTGAACCCGGGACAGAATCCTACGAGCAGTACTTC	CASSEPGTESYEQYF
TRBV5-6	NA	TRBJ1-2	13	NA	TGTGCCAGCAGCTTGGGACAGGCGCGGGGCTACACCTTC	CASSLGQARGYTF
TRBV6-2/TRBV6-3	NA	TRBJ2-7	11	many	TGTGCCAGCAGTTATCGACGCGAGCAGTACTTC	CASSYRREQYF
TRBV6-2/TRBV6-3	TRBD2	TRBJ2-1	18	NA	TGTGCCAGCAGAGGCGGCCCTATAGCGGGAGGCCCAGAGATTGAGCAGTTCTTC	CASRGGPIAGGPEIEQFF
TRBV20-1	NA	TRBJ2-1	14	NA	TGCAGTGCCGAGCAGCGGGTCTCGTACAATGAGCAGTTCTTC	CSAEQRVSYNEQFF
TRBV30	NA	TRBJ2-4	16	few	TGTGCCTGGATGGGACAGCGGGGCATAGCCAAAAACATTCAGTACTTC	CAWMGQRGIAKNIQYF
TRBV27	TRBD1	TRBJ2-7	14	NA	TGTGCCAGCAGTATCTCACAGGGGACCTACGAGCAGTACTTC	CASSISQGTYEQYF
TRBV24-1	TRBD2	TRBJ2-1	15	few	TGTGCCACCAGTGATCGACTAGCAGGGCACAATGAGCAGTTCTTC	CATSDRLAGHNEQFF